The entry below gives a single T cell receptor (beta chain) sequence along with its context. Other DNA sequences in the sample encode the same CDR3. Using immunoSEQ multiplex PCR, the repertoire was profiled, and TCRdb retains in-frame clones only, with some absent. The sample consists of roughly 2.2 million clones, more than 80% of them appearing once. This specimen comes from a study of shared clonotypes between healthy human individuals. Sample: naive CD4+ T cells from PBMCs. As for subset: CD45RA+ positively selected. The origin of this receptor is a young man in good health. Some clones in this sample may be carry-over from other donors' samples.

In nucleotides, the CDR3 is TGTGCCAGCAGTGAACTGACAGGGGACTATGGCTACACCTTC. Translation gives CASSELTGDYGYTF. The V call is TRBV6-1, the J call TRBJ1-2, with 8 bases aligning to TRBD1. The CDR3 contains 14 residues. Trimming removed 2 bases from V and 3 bases from J; junction bases left unmatched: 2. CDR1 and CDR2 from the germline V gene are MNHNS and SASEGT.